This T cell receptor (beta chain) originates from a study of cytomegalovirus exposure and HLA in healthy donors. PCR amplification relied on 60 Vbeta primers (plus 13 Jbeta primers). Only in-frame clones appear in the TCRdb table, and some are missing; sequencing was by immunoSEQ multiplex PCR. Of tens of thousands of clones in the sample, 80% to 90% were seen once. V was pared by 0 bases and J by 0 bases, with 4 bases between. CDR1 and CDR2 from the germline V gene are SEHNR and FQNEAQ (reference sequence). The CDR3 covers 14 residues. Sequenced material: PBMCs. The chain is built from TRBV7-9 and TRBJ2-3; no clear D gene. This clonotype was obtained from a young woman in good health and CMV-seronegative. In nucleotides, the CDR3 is TGTGCCAGCAGCTTAGCACAGAGCACAGATACGCAGTATTTT. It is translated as CASSLAQSTDTQYF.